The rows below give T cell receptor beta chains drawn from one sample of a study of vaccination and CD4 T cells after COVID-19. No cognate antigen is known for these TCRs. One entry per CDR3 protein results from TCRdb running MiXCR on the PCR reads. The table lists around 6,000 distinct CDR3 sequences, roughly 48% of them singletons. Sequenced: CD4+ T cells from blood, cultured in vitro. The receptors were gathered from a human donor in good health. The conserved cysteine and the conserved F or W are not part of the CDR3 here. Each record gives: CDR3 protein, J gene, V gene.

CDR3: ASKGGGRGYT
J: TRBJ1-2
V: TRBV6-1

CDR3: ASSSTPGSGGYNEQF
J: TRBJ2-1
V: TRBV6-5

CDR3: ASSLKSRGLAGSTDTQY
J: TRBJ2-3
V: TRBV7-2

CDR3: ASSRSLWGEAF
J: TRBJ1-1
V: TRBV28

CDR3: ATSRDPLGGGQTQY
J: TRBJ2-5
V: TRBV15

CDR3: ASNPAENTEAF
J: TRBJ1-1
V: TRBV2

CDR3: ASSPAVAKNIQY
J: TRBJ2-4
V: TRBV6-2/TRBV6-3

CDR3: ASSDQRDGGYEQY
J: TRBJ2-7
V: TRBV2

CDR3: ASSIDRQTLYGYT
J: TRBJ1-2
V: TRBV19

CDR3: ASSLDGSGRRTYNEQF
J: TRBJ2-1
V: TRBV11-2

CDR3: ASSQGYYRAGQDRNNQPQH
J: TRBJ1-5
V: TRBV4-1

CDR3: ASSLDLTYEQY
J: TRBJ2-7
V: TRBV7-9

CDR3: ASSIGTGTMNTEAF
J: TRBJ1-1
V: TRBV19

CDR3: ASSLELAGQDTQY
J: TRBJ2-3
V: TRBV7-8

CDR3: ASSLAGRYQPQH
J: TRBJ1-5
V: TRBV12-3/TRBV12-4

CDR3: GARRVSGGENTGELF
J: TRBJ2-2
V: TRBV20-1

CDR3: ASIQGAAEAF
J: TRBJ1-1
V: TRBV19

CDR3: ASSSWGGGEQY
J: TRBJ2-7
V: TRBV11-2

CDR3: ASSVTSTDTQY
J: TRBJ2-3
V: TRBV25-1

CDR3: ASSQGLAGGFEQY
J: TRBJ2-7
V: TRBV6-1

CDR3: ASSPAGVLEAF
J: TRBJ1-1
V: TRBV18

CDR3: ASSLSGGANYGYT
J: TRBJ1-2
V: TRBV7-2

CDR3: SASTGTVAGLQETQY
J: TRBJ2-5
V: TRBV20-1